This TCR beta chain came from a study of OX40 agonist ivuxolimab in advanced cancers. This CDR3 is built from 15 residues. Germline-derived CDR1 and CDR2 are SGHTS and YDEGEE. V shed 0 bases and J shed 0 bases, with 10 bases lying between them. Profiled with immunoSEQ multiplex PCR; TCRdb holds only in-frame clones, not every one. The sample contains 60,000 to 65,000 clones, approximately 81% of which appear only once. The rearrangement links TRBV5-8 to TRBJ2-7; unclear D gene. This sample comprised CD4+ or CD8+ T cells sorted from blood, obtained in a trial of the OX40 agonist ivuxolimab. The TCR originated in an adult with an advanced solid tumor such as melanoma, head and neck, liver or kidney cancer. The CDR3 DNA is TGTGCCAGCAGCTTGGAACCATCCAGCTCCTACGAGCAGTACTTC. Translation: CASSLEPSSSYEQYF.